This is a list of T cell receptor beta chains from one sample in a study of cytomegalovirus exposure and HLA in healthy donors. Method: immunoSEQ multiplex PCR; TCRdb's copy keeps in-frame clones and lacks some. This sample's table has 130,000 or so clones. Specimen: PBMCs. All receptors come from a woman aged 55-75 years in good health and CMV-seronegative. CDR3s include the opening cysteine and the closing phenylalanine or tryptophan. Fields, in order: V gene, J gene, D gene, CDR3 protein, CDR3 DNA. A D gene is named only where the DNA matches it firmly.

v_gene: TRBV19
j_gene: TRBJ2-1
d_gene: TRBD2
CDR3aa: CASSPLPKTSGSNNEQFF
CDR3nt: TGTGCCAGTAGTCCACTGCCAAAGACTAGCGGGAGTAACAATGAGCAGTTCTTC

v_gene: TRBV6-6
j_gene: TRBJ1-4
d_gene: .
CDR3aa: CASTRLGGTNEKLFF
CDR3nt: TGTGCCAGCACCAGATTGGGGGGAACTAATGAAAAACTGTTTTTT

v_gene: TRBV7-2
j_gene: TRBJ1-4
d_gene: .
CDR3aa: CASSLGGGNEKLFF
CDR3nt: TGTGCCAGCAGCTTAGGAGGAGGGAACGAAAAACTGTTTTTT

v_gene: TRBV25-1
j_gene: TRBJ2-7
d_gene: .
CDR3aa: CASKGAAYEQYF
CDR3nt: TGTGCCAGCAAAGGGGCGGCCTACGAGCAGTACTTC

v_gene: TRBV5-6
j_gene: TRBJ1-1
d_gene: .
CDR3aa: CASSYQGLNTEAFF
CDR3nt: TGTGCCAGCAGCTACCAGGGGCTGAACACTGAAGCTTTCTTT

v_gene: TRBV7-7
j_gene: TRBJ2-3
d_gene: TRBD2
CDR3aa: CASSLASGRTSTQYF
CDR3nt: TGTGCTAGCAGCTTAGCTAGCGGGAGGACCAGTACGCAGTATTTT

v_gene: TRBV5-4
j_gene: TRBJ2-7
d_gene: TRBD2
CDR3aa: CASSPRTSDEQYF
CDR3nt: TGTGCCAGCAGCCCGCGGACTAGCGACGAGCAGTACTTC

v_gene: TRBV18
j_gene: TRBJ2-3
d_gene: TRBD1
CDR3aa: CASSPGQNTDTQYF
CDR3nt: TGTGCCAGCTCACCGGGACAGAACACAGATACGCAGTATTTT

v_gene: TRBV19
j_gene: TRBJ1-1
d_gene: TRBD1
CDR3aa: CASSTGGGGTEAFF
CDR3nt: TGCGCCAGTAGTACAGGGGGCGGAGGTACTGAAGCTTTCTTT

v_gene: TRBV5-1
j_gene: TRBJ2-5
d_gene: .
CDR3aa: CASSSGDDVRETQYF
CDR3nt: TGCGCCAGCAGCTCAGGGGACGATGTCCGGGAGACCCAGTACTTC

v_gene: TRBV9
j_gene: TRBJ2-3
d_gene: .
CDR3aa: CASSVSGMSTDTQYF
CDR3nt: TGTGCCAGCAGCGTCTCAGGGATGAGCACAGATACGCAGTATTTT

v_gene: TRBV5-1
j_gene: TRBJ1-1
d_gene: .
CDR3aa: CASSPTAGTEAFF
CDR3nt: TGCGCCAGCAGCCCGACCGCCGGGACTGAAGCTTTCTTT

v_gene: TRBV27
j_gene: TRBJ2-3
d_gene: .
CDR3aa: CASSLSLSDTQYF
CDR3nt: TGTGCCAGCAGTTTATCGCTATCTGATACGCAGTATTTT

v_gene: TRBV9
j_gene: TRBJ1-1
d_gene: TRBD1
CDR3aa: CASSATGGLGYTEAFF
CDR3nt: TGTGCCAGCAGTGCAACAGGGGGTCTAGGTTACACTGAAGCTTTCTTT

v_gene: TRBV11-2
j_gene: TRBJ2-1
d_gene: TRBD2
CDR3aa: CASSLEGQRGGSYNEQFF
CDR3nt: TGTGCCAGCAGCTTAGAGGGCCAGCGGGGGGGCTCCTACAATGAGCAGTTCTTC

v_gene: TRBV27
j_gene: TRBJ2-5
d_gene: .
CDR3aa: CASSLSFLAMETQYF
CDR3nt: TGTGCCAGCAGTTTATCTTTTCTGGCAATGGAGACCCAGTACTTC

v_gene: TRBV7-9
j_gene: TRBJ2-3
d_gene: TRBD2
CDR3aa: CASSFSGRADTQYF
CDR3nt: TGTGCCAGCAGCTTTAGCGGGAGGGCAGATACGCAGTATTTT

v_gene: TRBV18
j_gene: TRBJ2-1
d_gene: .
CDR3aa: CASSPPQGLGRNEQFF
CDR3nt: TGTGCCAGCTCACCACCTCAGGGGCTCGGACGGAATGAGCAGTTCTTC

v_gene: TRBV7-9
j_gene: TRBJ1-1
d_gene: TRBD1
CDR3aa: CASSSPGDRANTEAFF
CDR3nt: TGTGCCAGCAGCTCCCCGGGGGACAGGGCAAACACTGAAGCTTTCTTT

v_gene: TRBV6-1
j_gene: TRBJ2-7
d_gene: TRBD1
CDR3aa: CASSVLPGQGPNEQYF
CDR3nt: TGTGCCAGCAGTGTCCTCCCGGGACAGGGGCCTAACGAGCAGTACTTC

v_gene: TRBV14
j_gene: TRBJ2-7
d_gene: TRBD2
CDR3aa: CASSQAGGISYEQYF
CDR3nt: TGTGCCAGCAGCCAAGCGGGGGGGATATCCTACGAGCAGTACTTC

v_gene: TRBV5-1
j_gene: TRBJ2-7
d_gene: .
CDR3aa: CASSLGVSGLEQYF
CDR3nt: TGCGCCAGCAGCTTGGGTGTAAGTGGGCTCGAGCAGTACTTC

v_gene: TRBV18
j_gene: TRBJ1-3
d_gene: TRBD1
CDR3aa: CASSRGTADSGNTIYF
CDR3nt: TGTGCCAGCTCACGAGGGACAGCCGACTCTGGAAACACCATATATTTT

v_gene: TRBV19
j_gene: TRBJ1-4
d_gene: .
CDR3aa: CASSIGGTVNEKLFF
CDR3nt: TGTGCCAGTAGTATAGGCGGGACGGTGAATGAAAAACTGTTTTTT

v_gene: TRBV5-1
j_gene: TRBJ1-5
d_gene: .
CDR3aa: CASSLERQDQPQHF
CDR3nt: TGCGCCAGCAGCTTGGAACGACAAGATCAGCCCCAGCATTTT

v_gene: TRBV5-1
j_gene: TRBJ2-7
d_gene: .
CDR3aa: CASSLGSGSYEQYF
CDR3nt: TGCGCCAGCAGCTTGGGCTCAGGCTCCTACGAGCAGTACTTC

v_gene: TRBV2
j_gene: TRBJ2-7
d_gene: .
CDR3aa: CASSPDTVDEQYF
CDR3nt: TGTGCCAGCAGCCCCGACACGGTGGACGAGCAGTACTTC

v_gene: TRBV5-7
j_gene: TRBJ2-6
d_gene: .
CDR3aa: CASSLRSARLSGANVLTF
CDR3nt: TGTGCCAGCAGCTTGCGCAGCGCAAGGCTCTCTGGGGCCAACGTCCTGACTTTC

v_gene: TRBV27
j_gene: TRBJ2-2
d_gene: .
CDR3aa: CASSLSEGVETGELFF
CDR3nt: TGTGCCAGCAGTTTATCAGAAGGGGTTGAGACCGGGGAGCTGTTTTTT

v_gene: TRBV18
j_gene: TRBJ2-3
d_gene: .
CDR3aa: CASSRGTPGDTQYF
CDR3nt: TGTGCCAGCTCACGCGGGACTCCCGGAGATACGCAGTATTTT

v_gene: TRBV28
j_gene: TRBJ2-7
d_gene: .
CDR3aa: CASTRPSSYEQYF
CDR3nt: TGTGCCAGCACGCGCCCGAGCTCCTACGAGCAGTACTTC

v_gene: TRBV6-5
j_gene: TRBJ1-2
d_gene: .
CDR3aa: CASSYSIGGANYGYTF
CDR3nt: TGTGCCAGCAGTTACTCGATTGGGGGCGCTAACTATGGCTACACCTTC

v_gene: TRBV11-2
j_gene: TRBJ2-7
d_gene: .
CDR3aa: CASSLGGSYEQYF
CDR3nt: TGTGCCAGCAGCTTAGGGGGCAGCTACGAGCAGTACTTC

v_gene: TRBV15
j_gene: TRBJ2-7
d_gene: .
CDR3aa: CATASRERGSYEQYF
CDR3nt: TGTGCCACCGCGTCGCGGGAACGGGGCTCCTACGAGCAGTACTTC

v_gene: TRBV5-5
j_gene: TRBJ1-5
d_gene: .
CDR3aa: CASRIGLRDQPQHF
CDR3nt: TGTGCCAGCAGGATTGGCCTCAGGGATCAGCCCCAGCATTTT

v_gene: TRBV28
j_gene: TRBJ1-4
d_gene: .
CDR3aa: CASSKQGTNEKLFF
CDR3nt: TGTGCCAGCAGTAAACAGGGAACTAATGAAAAACTGTTTTTT

v_gene: TRBV9
j_gene: TRBJ2-3
d_gene: .
CDR3aa: CASSANIDTQYF
CDR3nt: TGTGCCAGCAGCGCAAACATCGATACGCAGTATTTT

v_gene: TRBV2
j_gene: TRBJ1-2
d_gene: .
CDR3aa: CASSSTGSYGYTF
CDR3nt: TGTGCCAGCAGTTCGACAGGTTCCTATGGCTACACCTTC

v_gene: TRBV28
j_gene: TRBJ2-3
d_gene: TRBD2
CDR3aa: CASNSLLERESDTQYF
CDR3nt: TGTGCCAGCAATTCCCTTCTCGAGCGGGAGTCAGATACGCAGTATTTT

v_gene: TRBV6-6
j_gene: TRBJ1-3
d_gene: .
CDR3aa: CASRQVSGNTIYF
CDR3nt: TGTGCCAGCCGACAGGTCTCTGGAAACACCATATATTTT

v_gene: TRBV2
j_gene: TRBJ2-3
d_gene: TRBD2
CDR3aa: CASSGLAGGTDTQYF
CDR3nt: TGTGCCAGCAGTGGACTAGCGGGAGGCACAGATACGCAGTATTTT

v_gene: TRBV2
j_gene: TRBJ1-2
d_gene: .
CDR3aa: CASRGRANYGYTF
CDR3nt: TGTGCCAGCAGAGGCAGGGCCAACTATGGCTACACCTTC

v_gene: TRBV27
j_gene: TRBJ1-2
d_gene: TRBD1
CDR3aa: CASSLPGTDGYTF
CDR3nt: TGTGCCAGCAGTTTACCCGGGACAGATGGCTACACCTTC

v_gene: TRBV5-4
j_gene: TRBJ1-2
d_gene: .
CDR3aa: CASSLDFRDFGYTF
CDR3nt: TGTGCCAGCAGCTTGGATTTCAGGGATTTTGGCTACACCTTC

v_gene: TRBV19
j_gene: TRBJ2-7
d_gene: TRBD1
CDR3aa: CASSSTGQGFYEQYF
CDR3nt: TGTGCCAGTAGCTCAACCGGACAGGGGTTCTACGAGCAGTACTTC

v_gene: TRBV28
j_gene: TRBJ1-5
d_gene: .
CDR3aa: CASTLFGLRSGPQHF
CDR3nt: TGTGCCAGCACCTTATTTGGTCTCCGTTCGGGACCCCAGCATTTT

v_gene: TRBV28
j_gene: TRBJ1-1
d_gene: .
CDR3aa: CASRRVPQAFF
CDR3nt: TGTGCCAGCAGGAGGGTCCCACAAGCTTTCTTT

v_gene: TRBV5-1
j_gene: TRBJ2-2
d_gene: .
CDR3aa: CASSLARGRTGELFF
CDR3nt: TGCGCCAGCAGCTTGGCCAGGGGAAGAACCGGGGAGCTGTTTTTT

v_gene: TRBV27
j_gene: TRBJ2-1
d_gene: .
CDR3aa: CASSVGASSYNEQFF
CDR3nt: TGTGCCAGTAGCGTGGGCGCCTCCTCCTACAATGAGCAGTTCTTC

v_gene: TRBV5-1
j_gene: TRBJ2-2
d_gene: .
CDR3aa: CASSLRTANTGELFF
CDR3nt: TGCGCCAGCAGCTTGCGAACGGCGAACACCGGGGAGCTGTTTTTT

v_gene: TRBV6-5
j_gene: TRBJ2-7
d_gene: TRBD2
CDR3aa: CASSRTSGYEQYF
CDR3nt: TGTGCCAGCAGTCGGACTAGCGGATACGAGCAGTACTTC

v_gene: TRBV6-1
j_gene: TRBJ2-7
d_gene: .
CDR3aa: CASSEGSAYEQYF
CDR3nt: TGTGCCAGCAGTGAGGGCAGTGCCTACGAGCAGTACTTC

v_gene: TRBV29-1
j_gene: TRBJ1-2
d_gene: .
CDR3aa: CSVGMGRYGYTF
CDR3nt: TGCAGCGTTGGTATGGGCCGCTATGGCTACACCTTC

v_gene: TRBV2
j_gene: TRBJ2-1
d_gene: .
CDR3aa: CASTQATAYNEQFF
CDR3nt: TGTGCCAGCACCCAAGCGACAGCATACAATGAGCAGTTCTTC

v_gene: TRBV7-3
j_gene: TRBJ1-2
d_gene: .
CDR3aa: CASSPAGQLSNYGYTF
CDR3nt: TGTGCCAGCAGCCCCGCCGGACAGCTCTCTAACTATGGCTACACCTTC